The clone carrying this T cell receptor (beta chain) was detected only a few times. As yet, its antigen is unknown. With molecular barcodes, quantitative 5'-RACE was used to make the TCR beta libraries. Each CDR3 protein gets one entry after TCRdb re-called the 5' RACE reads with MiXCR. The repertoire holds about 250,000 distinct CDR3 sequences, with 32% as singletons. This specimen belongs to a study of CD8 T cells in ankylosing spondylitis. This CDR3 is built from 14 residues. V gave up 1 base and J gave up 7 bases, with 14 bases separating them. CDR1 is DFQATT and CDR2 is SNEGSKA in the germline V gene (reference sequence). General study results and limits: Clones linked with disease were CD8+ and fairly uncommon in the peripheral blood. Seemingly distinctive of ankylosing spondylitis blood was a TCR beta motif formed by eight highly homologous variants. Enrichment of disease-linked clones was reportedly significant in matched ankylosing spondylitis synovial fluid.

The sample comprised blood, either unsorted or a sorted T cell fraction (not recorded which). The rearrangement uses TRBV20-1 and TRBJ2-1; TRBD2 is a possible D gene (5 bases). The sequence derives from a male donor with ankylosing spondylitis or in good health (not recorded which). CDR3 sequence (DNA): TGCAGTGCTAGAGCAATTAGCGTGGGAAATGAGCAGTTCTTC. It codes for CSARAISVGNEQFF.